This entry describes one T cell receptor (beta chain). The data derive from a study of CD8 T cells in Susac syndrome. Random hexamers were used to reverse transcribe an amount of roughly 0.45 to 1 ug RNA. TCRdb fed the immunoSEQ multiplex PCR reads into MiXCR, producing one record per CDR3 protein. The table includes about 83,000 distinct CDR3 sequences, approximately 95% detected once. The sequence was collected from a human donor with Susac syndrome. The sequencing sample was made of CD8+ T cells from PBMCs.

The CDR3 DNA sequence: TGTGCCAGCAGCTCCAGCGACAGGGCCCACGAGCAGTACTTC. It yields the protein CASSSSDRAHEQYF. The chain uses TRBV11-3 and TRBJ2-7; TRBD1 aligns across 7 bases. Germline loops: CDR1 SGHNT, CDR2 YENEEA. The CDR3 is 14 residues long. After removal of 4 bases from V and 5 bases from J, the junction contained 8 bases not matched to a gene. The full variable domain, in which reference TRBV11-3 and TRBJ2-7 provide the parts outside the CDR3, is EAGVVQSPRYKIIEKKQPVAFWCNPISGHNTLYWYLQNLGQGPELLIRYENEEAVDDSQLPKDRFSAERLKGVDSTLKIQPAELGDSAVYLCASSSSDRAHEQYFGPGTRLTVT.